Only a few counts were recorded for the clone carrying this T cell receptor beta chain. Its target is unknown. Assay: immunoSEQ multiplex PCR; the TCRdb copy retains only in-frame clones and omits some. The sample has approximately 240,000 clones, approximately 65% seen once. In the CD4+ fraction, cells were divided into CD45RA+ naive and CD45RA-negative memory subsets. This entry belongs to a study of shared clonotypes between healthy human individuals. Broader study findings: Genetic and exposure-history diversity was limited by the few donors.

Specimen: memory CD4+ T cells sorted from blood. The subset here: CD45RA-negative fraction. This TCR derives from a man younger than 45 in good health.

The CDR3: CAIRDSGRAPDTQYF. The CDR3 DNA is TGTGCCATCAGAGATAGCGGGAGAGCGCCAGATACGCAGTATTTT. The chain is built from TRBV10-3 and TRBJ2-3; 9 bases agree with TRBD2. CDR1 is ENHRY, CDR2 SYGVKD, per germline. Trimming cost V 6 bases and J 4 bases; bases outside gene matches: 8. CDR3 length: 15 residues.